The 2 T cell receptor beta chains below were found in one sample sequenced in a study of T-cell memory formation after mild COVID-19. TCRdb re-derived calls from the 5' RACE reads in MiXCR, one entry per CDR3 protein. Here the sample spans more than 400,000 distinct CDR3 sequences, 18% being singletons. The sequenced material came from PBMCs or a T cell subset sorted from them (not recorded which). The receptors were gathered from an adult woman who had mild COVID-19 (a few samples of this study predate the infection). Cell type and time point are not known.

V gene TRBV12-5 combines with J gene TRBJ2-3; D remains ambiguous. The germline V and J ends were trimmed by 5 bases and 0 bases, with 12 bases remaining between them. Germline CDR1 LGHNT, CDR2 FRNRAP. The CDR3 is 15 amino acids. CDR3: CASGHTETSTDTQYF. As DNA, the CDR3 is TGTGCTAGTGGTCATACAGAGACTAGCACAGATACGCAGTATTTT.

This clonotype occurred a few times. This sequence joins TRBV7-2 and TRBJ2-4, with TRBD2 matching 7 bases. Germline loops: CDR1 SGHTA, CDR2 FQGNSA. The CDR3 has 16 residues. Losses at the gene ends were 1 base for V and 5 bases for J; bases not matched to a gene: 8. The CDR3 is CASSLGIAGGENIQYF. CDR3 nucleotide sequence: TGTGCCAGCAGCTTAGGGATAGCGGGTGGCGAAAACATTCAGTACTTC.